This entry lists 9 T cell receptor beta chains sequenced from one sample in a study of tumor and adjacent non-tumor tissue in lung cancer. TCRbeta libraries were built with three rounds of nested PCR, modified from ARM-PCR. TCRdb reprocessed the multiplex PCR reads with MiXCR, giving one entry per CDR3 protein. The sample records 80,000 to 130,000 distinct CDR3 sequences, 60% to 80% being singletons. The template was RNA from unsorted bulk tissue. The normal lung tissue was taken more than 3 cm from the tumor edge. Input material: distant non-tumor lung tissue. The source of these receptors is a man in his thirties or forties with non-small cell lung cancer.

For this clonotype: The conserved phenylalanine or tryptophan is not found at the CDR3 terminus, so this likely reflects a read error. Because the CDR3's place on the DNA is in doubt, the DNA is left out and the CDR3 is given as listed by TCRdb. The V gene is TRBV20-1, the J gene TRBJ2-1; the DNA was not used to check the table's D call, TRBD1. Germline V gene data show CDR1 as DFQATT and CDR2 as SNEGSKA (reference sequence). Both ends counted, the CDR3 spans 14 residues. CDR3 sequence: CSAPGQVGYNEHFP.

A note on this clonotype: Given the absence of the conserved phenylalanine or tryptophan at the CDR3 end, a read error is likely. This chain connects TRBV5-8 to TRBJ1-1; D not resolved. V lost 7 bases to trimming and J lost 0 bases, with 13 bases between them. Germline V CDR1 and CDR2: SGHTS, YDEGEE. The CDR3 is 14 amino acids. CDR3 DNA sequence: TGTGCCAGCGGTTTAGAACAGATGAACACTGAAGCTTTCTTA. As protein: CASGLEQMNTEAFL.

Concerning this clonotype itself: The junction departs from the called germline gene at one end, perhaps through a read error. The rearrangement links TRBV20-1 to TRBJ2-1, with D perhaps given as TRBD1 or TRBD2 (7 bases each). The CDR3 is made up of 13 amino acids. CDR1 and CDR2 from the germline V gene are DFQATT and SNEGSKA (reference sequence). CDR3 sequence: CNARRQGGYEQFF. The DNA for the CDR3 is TGCAATGCTAGACGACAGGGAGGGTATGAACAGTTCTTC.

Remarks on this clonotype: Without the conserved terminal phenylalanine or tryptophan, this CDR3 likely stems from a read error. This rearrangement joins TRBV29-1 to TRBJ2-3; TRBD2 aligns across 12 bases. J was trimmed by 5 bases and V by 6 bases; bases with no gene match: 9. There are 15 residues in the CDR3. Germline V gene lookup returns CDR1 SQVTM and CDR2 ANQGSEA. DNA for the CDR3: TGCAGCGTCTGGGCTAGCGGGAGGGCCCTAGATACGCAGTATTCT. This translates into CSVWASGRALDTQYS.

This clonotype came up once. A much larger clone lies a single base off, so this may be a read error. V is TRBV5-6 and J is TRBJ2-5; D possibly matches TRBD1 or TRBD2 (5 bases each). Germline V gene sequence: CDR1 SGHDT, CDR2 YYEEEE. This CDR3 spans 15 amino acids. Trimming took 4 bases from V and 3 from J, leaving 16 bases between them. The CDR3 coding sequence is TGTGCCAGCAGCGAAATGGGACCCCTCAAAGAGACCCAGTACTTC. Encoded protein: CASSEMGPLKETQYF.

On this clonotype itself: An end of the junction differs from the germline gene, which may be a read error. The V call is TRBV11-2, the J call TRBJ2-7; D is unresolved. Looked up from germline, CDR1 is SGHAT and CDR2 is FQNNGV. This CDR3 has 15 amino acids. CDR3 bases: TGTACCAGCACCCAAGGGTGGGAAAGCTCCTACGAGCAGTACTTC. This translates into CTSTQGWESSYEQYF.

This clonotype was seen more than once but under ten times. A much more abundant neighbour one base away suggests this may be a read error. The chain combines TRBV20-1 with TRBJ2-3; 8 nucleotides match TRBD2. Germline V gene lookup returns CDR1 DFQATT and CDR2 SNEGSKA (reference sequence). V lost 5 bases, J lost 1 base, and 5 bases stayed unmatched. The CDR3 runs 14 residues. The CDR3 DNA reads TGCAGTGCTCCCGCGGGGGGATGCACAGATACGCAGTATTTT. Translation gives CSAPAGGCTDTQYF.

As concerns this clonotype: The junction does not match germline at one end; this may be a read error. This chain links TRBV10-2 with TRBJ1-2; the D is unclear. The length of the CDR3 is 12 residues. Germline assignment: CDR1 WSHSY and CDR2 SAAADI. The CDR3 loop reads CASSDSNYGYIF. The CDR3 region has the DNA TGCGCCAGCAGTGACAGCAACTATGGCTACATCTTC.

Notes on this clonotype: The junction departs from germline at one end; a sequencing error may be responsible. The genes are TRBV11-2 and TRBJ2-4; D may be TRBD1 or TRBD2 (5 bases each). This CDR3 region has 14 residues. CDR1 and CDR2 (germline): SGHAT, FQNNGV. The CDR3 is CASTYGDRGNIRYF. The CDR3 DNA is TGTGCCAGCACCTACGGGGACCGAGGAAACATTCGGTACTTC.